A selection of T cell receptor beta chains follows, all from one sample in a study of human T cells and chemical hapten exposure. In TCRdb, the RACE reads were re-called with MiXCR into one record per CDR3 protein. The sample lists some 180,000 distinct CDR3 sequences, under 25% seen once, with about 7% in the top ten. Sample: whole blood, taken in connection with sensitization to the hapten diphenylcyclopropenone (DPC). The receptors were sampled from a woman aged 45-65 years with alopecia areata. Some clones in this sample may be carry-over from other donors' samples. CDR3s include the opening cysteine and the closing phenylalanine or tryptophan. The order of the fields is CDR3 DNA, CDR3 protein, J gene, D gene, clone size, V gene. A D gene is named only where the DNA matches it firmly. The size of a clone is reported for some rows only, either as once, few or many, or as a class for expanded clones.

CDR3nt: TGCAGCGTTGTCCAGTTCTCCTACAATGAGCAGTTCTTC; CDR3aa: CSVVQFSYNEQFF; j_gene: TRBJ2-1; d_gene: NA; abundance: many; v_gene: TRBV29-1
CDR3nt: TGCAGCGTTTCAGGGGAGTCGGTTAACACCATATATTTT; CDR3aa: CSVSGESVNTIYF; j_gene: TRBJ1-3; d_gene: NA; abundance: NA; v_gene: TRBV29-1
CDR3nt: TGCGCCAGCAGCTTGGCTTGGACAGAAGAGCAGTACTTC; CDR3aa: CASSLAWTEEQYF; j_gene: TRBJ2-7; d_gene: NA; abundance: NA; v_gene: TRBV5-1
CDR3nt: TGTGCCAGCAGCGCTGGGGCGAGCCCCCTCTACGAGCAGTACTTC; CDR3aa: CASSAGASPLYEQYF; j_gene: TRBJ2-7; d_gene: NA; abundance: NA; v_gene: TRBV11-2
CDR3nt: TGTGCCAGCAGTTTCGACAGATACGAGCAGTACTTC; CDR3aa: CASSFDRYEQYF; j_gene: TRBJ2-7; d_gene: NA; abundance: NA; v_gene: TRBV6-6
CDR3nt: TGCAGTGCTAGACCGGCAGGGATAGCCTACGAGCAGTACTTC; CDR3aa: CSARPAGIAYEQYF; j_gene: TRBJ2-7; d_gene: NA; abundance: NA; v_gene: TRBV20-1
CDR3nt: TGTGCCAGCCGAGACAGGGGGAGTACCTTC; CDR3aa: CASRDRGSTF; j_gene: TRBJ1-2; d_gene: TRBD1; abundance: NA; v_gene: TRBV2
CDR3nt: TGCGCCAGCAGCTTTAATGCCATGAACACTGAAGCTTTCTTT; CDR3aa: CASSFNAMNTEAFF; j_gene: TRBJ1-1; d_gene: NA; abundance: few; v_gene: TRBV5-1
CDR3nt: TGCGCCAGCAGCCAAATTTTCCCGGGAGGAACAGATACGCAGTATTTT; CDR3aa: CASSQIFPGGTDTQYF; j_gene: TRBJ2-3; d_gene: TRBD2; abundance: NA; v_gene: TRBV4-1
CDR3nt: TGTGCCACCTCCTCGGGACTGGGGAGCACAGATACGCAGTATTTT; CDR3aa: CATSSGLGSTDTQYF; j_gene: TRBJ2-3; d_gene: NA; abundance: few; v_gene: TRBV24-1
CDR3nt: TGTGCCAGCAGTCTGGGGCCACAAAACATTCAGTACTTC; CDR3aa: CASSLGPQNIQYF; j_gene: TRBJ2-4; d_gene: NA; abundance: few; v_gene: TRBV12-3/TRBV12-4
CDR3nt: TGCGCCAGCAGCTTGGCAGGGTTCGGCTACACCTTC; CDR3aa: CASSLAGFGYTF; j_gene: TRBJ1-2; d_gene: NA; abundance: NA; v_gene: TRBV5-1
CDR3nt: TGTGCCAGCAGACTTACTAGCGGGAGTTCCTACGAGCAGTACTTC; CDR3aa: CASRLTSGSSYEQYF; j_gene: TRBJ2-7; d_gene: TRBD2; abundance: NA; v_gene: TRBV2
CDR3nt: TGTGCCAGCAGTTTGGTGTACAAGAATACGCAGTATTTT; CDR3aa: CASSLVYKNTQYF; j_gene: TRBJ2-3; d_gene: NA; abundance: few; v_gene: TRBV12-3/TRBV12-4
CDR3nt: TGTGCCAGCAGCTTAGGAGGTCACGACGGCTACACCTTC; CDR3aa: CASSLGGHDGYTF; j_gene: TRBJ1-2; d_gene: NA; abundance: few; v_gene: TRBV7-2
CDR3nt: TGTGCCAGTAGTATGCGCGGCGGGAGGGCCACAGATACGCAGTATTTT; CDR3aa: CASSMRGGRATDTQYF; j_gene: TRBJ2-3; d_gene: TRBD2; abundance: NA; v_gene: TRBV19
CDR3nt: TGCAGTGCTAGGTTCAACCCGACAGGGAGGGCCGAGCAGTTCTTC; CDR3aa: CSARFNPTGRAEQFF; j_gene: TRBJ2-1; d_gene: NA; abundance: many; v_gene: TRBV20-1
CDR3nt: TGCGCCAGCAGCTTGGGACAGAGCTTGAACACTGAAGCTTTCTTT; CDR3aa: CASSLGQSLNTEAFF; j_gene: TRBJ1-1; d_gene: NA; abundance: NA; v_gene: TRBV5-1
CDR3nt: TGTGCCAGCAGCTCGTGGCGAGAGACCCAGTACTTC; CDR3aa: CASSSWRETQYF; j_gene: TRBJ2-5; d_gene: NA; abundance: few; v_gene: TRBV7-8
CDR3nt: TGCAGTGCTAGAGTAACTAGCACAGATACGCAGTATTTT; CDR3aa: CSARVTSTDTQYF; j_gene: TRBJ2-3; d_gene: NA; abundance: few; v_gene: TRBV20-1
CDR3nt: TGTGCCAGCAGCTTCCTAATAGGGCAGACCTACGAGCAGTACTTC; CDR3aa: CASSFLIGQTYEQYF; j_gene: TRBJ2-7; d_gene: NA; abundance: NA; v_gene: TRBV7-2
CDR3nt: TGCAATAGCGGCTCTACCTACAATGAGCAGTTCTTC; CDR3aa: CNSGSTYNEQFF; j_gene: TRBJ2-1; d_gene: NA; abundance: NA; v_gene: TRBV29-1
CDR3nt: TGTGCCAGCAGCTTTAGCGGGAGAGGGGGCTACGAGCAGTACTTC; CDR3aa: CASSFSGRGGYEQYF; j_gene: TRBJ2-7; d_gene: TRBD2; abundance: NA; v_gene: TRBV7-2
CDR3nt: TGCAGTGCTAGAGGGACGGCCTACAATGAGCAGTTCTTC; CDR3aa: CSARGTAYNEQFF; j_gene: TRBJ2-1; d_gene: NA; abundance: NA; v_gene: TRBV20-1
CDR3nt: TGCAGCGTACGTGACAGGGGAAGGGGTGAAGCTTTCTTT; CDR3aa: CSVRDRGRGEAFF; j_gene: TRBJ1-1; d_gene: TRBD1; abundance: few; v_gene: TRBV29-1
CDR3nt: TGCAGTGCCGGACAGGGGGCCGGCGAGCAGTACTTC; CDR3aa: CSAGQGAGEQYF; j_gene: TRBJ2-7; d_gene: TRBD1; abundance: NA; v_gene: TRBV20-1
CDR3nt: TGTGCCAGCAGTTATACGGGTACCCGGGACTACCCCGGGGAGCTGTTTTTT; CDR3aa: CASSYTGTRDYPGELFF; j_gene: TRBJ2-2; d_gene: TRBD2; abundance: NA; v_gene: TRBV6-5
CDR3nt: TGTGCCAGCAGTTTATCAGGAGGCCCCCCTCACACCTTC; CDR3aa: CASSLSGGPPHTF; j_gene: TRBJ1-2; d_gene: NA; abundance: many; v_gene: TRBV28
CDR3nt: TGCAGTGCTAGAGGGACTAGCGGGATCAATGAGCAGTTCTTC; CDR3aa: CSARGTSGINEQFF; j_gene: TRBJ2-1; d_gene: TRBD2; abundance: few; v_gene: TRBV20-1
CDR3nt: TGTGCCAGCAGCTCCTCGAGCGGGGAACTCTACAATGAGCAGTTCTTC; CDR3aa: CASSSSSGELYNEQFF; j_gene: TRBJ2-1; d_gene: TRBD2; abundance: few; v_gene: TRBV7-9
CDR3nt: TGTGCCAGCAGCCAAGATTCCCGGGGCTATCAGCCCCAGCATTTT; CDR3aa: CASSQDSRGYQPQHF; j_gene: TRBJ1-5; d_gene: NA; abundance: NA; v_gene: TRBV3-1
CDR3nt: TGCGCCAGCAGTACGACTCGGGAGGAGACCCAGTACTTC; CDR3aa: CASSTTREETQYF; j_gene: TRBJ2-5; d_gene: NA; abundance: NA; v_gene: TRBV10-2
CDR3nt: TGTGCCAGCAGTTTACGGGGGGGCTGGGAGACCCAGTACTTC; CDR3aa: CASSLRGGWETQYF; j_gene: TRBJ2-5; d_gene: TRBD2; abundance: NA; v_gene: TRBV12-3/TRBV12-4
CDR3nt: TGTGCCGGAAGCAGGGGGCAAGGCTATGGCTACACCTTC; CDR3aa: CAGSRGQGYGYTF; j_gene: TRBJ1-2; d_gene: TRBD1; abundance: many; v_gene: TRBV2
CDR3nt: TGTGCCACCAGTCCCGGGACAGGGGTACGGACCGGGGAGCTGTTTTTT; CDR3aa: CATSPGTGVRTGELFF; j_gene: TRBJ2-2; d_gene: TRBD1; abundance: few; v_gene: TRBV24-1
CDR3nt: TGTGCCAGCAGTGAAGCCAGGGGATACGAGCAGTACTTC; CDR3aa: CASSEARGYEQYF; j_gene: TRBJ2-7; d_gene: NA; abundance: few; v_gene: TRBV2
CDR3nt: TGCGCCAGCAGGTTATGGCCGACGGAGACCCAGTACTTC; CDR3aa: CASRLWPTETQYF; j_gene: TRBJ2-5; d_gene: NA; abundance: few; v_gene: TRBV5-1
CDR3nt: TGTGCCAGCTTAGTAGGGACTGAAGCTTTCTTT; CDR3aa: CASLVGTEAFF; j_gene: TRBJ1-1; d_gene: NA; abundance: NA; v_gene: TRBV2
CDR3nt: TGCGCCAGCAGCTTGGGGTTCGACTCTGAAGCTTTCTTT; CDR3aa: CASSLGFDSEAFF; j_gene: TRBJ1-1; d_gene: NA; abundance: NA; v_gene: TRBV5-1
CDR3nt: TGCAGTGAATATTTAGCGAGGGGTGCAGATACGCAGTATTTT; CDR3aa: CSEYLARGADTQYF; j_gene: TRBJ2-3; d_gene: NA; abundance: few; v_gene: TRBV20-1
CDR3nt: TGTGCCAGCAGCTTAGAGCGGGCATCAAGCTCCTACAATGAGCAGTTCTTC; CDR3aa: CASSLERASSSYNEQFF; j_gene: TRBJ2-1; d_gene: NA; abundance: NA; v_gene: TRBV7-2
CDR3nt: TGCGCCAGCAACTTACGTGGACACCTGAACACTGAAGCTTTCTTT; CDR3aa: CASNLRGHLNTEAFF; j_gene: TRBJ1-1; d_gene: NA; abundance: NA; v_gene: TRBV5-1
CDR3nt: TGTGCCACCAGCAGGTCTTCTGGGACAGGGGTCGAAGCTTTCTTT; CDR3aa: CATSRSSGTGVEAFF; j_gene: TRBJ1-1; d_gene: TRBD1; abundance: NA; v_gene: TRBV15
CDR3nt: TGCAGTGCTAGCGACGATCAGGGGATGAGTCAGCCCCAGCATTTT; CDR3aa: CSASDDQGMSQPQHF; j_gene: TRBJ1-5; d_gene: NA; abundance: NA; v_gene: TRBV20-1
CDR3nt: TGTGCCATCAGTGAGGGGGGCCCAGGGAGATCCCAGCATTTT; CDR3aa: CAISEGGPGRSQHF; j_gene: TRBJ1-5; d_gene: NA; abundance: few; v_gene: TRBV10-3
CDR3nt: TGTGCCAGCAGCGTGGGTGTGGGAGTTGCTGGAAACACCATATATTTT; CDR3aa: CASSVGVGVAGNTIYF; j_gene: TRBJ1-3; d_gene: NA; abundance: NA; v_gene: TRBV9
CDR3nt: TGTGCCAGTAGTGTGGGGACTAGCGGGACCTCCCGCTACTACAATGAGCAGTTCTTC; CDR3aa: CASSVGTSGTSRYYNEQFF; j_gene: TRBJ2-1; d_gene: TRBD2; abundance: NA; v_gene: TRBV19
CDR3nt: TGTGCCAGCAGCTTCTCCGGGACTATAGACACGCAGTATTTT; CDR3aa: CASSFSGTIDTQYF; j_gene: TRBJ2-3; d_gene: TRBD2; abundance: few; v_gene: TRBV7-2
CDR3nt: TGTGCCAGTAGCCAGGGTAACAGCAATCAGCCCCAGCATTTT; CDR3aa: CASSQGNSNQPQHF; j_gene: TRBJ1-5; d_gene: NA; abundance: few; v_gene: TRBV19
CDR3nt: TGCAGCGTTGCTTACCAGGGCGCAGATACGCAGTATTTT; CDR3aa: CSVAYQGADTQYF; j_gene: TRBJ2-3; d_gene: NA; abundance: NA; v_gene: TRBV29-1
CDR3nt: TGTGCCAGCAGCCGCGACGGGACACCGGGGGGTGAGCAGTTCTTC; CDR3aa: CASSRDGTPGGEQFF; j_gene: TRBJ2-1; d_gene: NA; abundance: NA; v_gene: TRBV6-4
CDR3nt: TGCGCCAGCAGCTTGGCCGGGACTAGCGGGACAGATACGCAGTATTTT; CDR3aa: CASSLAGTSGTDTQYF; j_gene: TRBJ2-3; d_gene: TRBD2; abundance: few; v_gene: TRBV5-1